One sample yielded the 17 T cell receptor beta chains listed below, sequenced in a study of blood T cell repertoires in COVID-19. Profiled with immunoSEQ multiplex PCR; TCRdb holds only in-frame clones, not every one. The repertoire holds some 300,000 clones, over 85% seen once, with roughly 2.9% in the top ten. The specimen was PBMCs or T cells enriched from blood (not recorded which). These receptors were collected from a woman in her forties or fifties who had been exposed to COVID-19.

The chain carries TRBV5-1 and TRBJ1-2; D is perhaps TRBD1 (5 bases). The V gene lost 0 bases and the J gene lost 7 bases, with 16 bases spanning the gap. Per the germline V gene, CDR1 is SGHRS and CDR2 is YFSETQ. The CDR3 runs 15 residues. The CDR3 sequence: CASSLAVAGRGGYTF. The CDR3 coding sequence is TGCGCCAGCAGCTTGGCCGTCGCGGGGCGAGGTGGCTACACCTTC.

The V call is TRBV14, the J call TRBJ1-1; D unclear. From germline, CDR1 is SGHDN and CDR2 FVKESK. Trimming pared 3 bases from V and 0 bases from J, leaving 17 bases between. The CDR3 loop spans 17 amino acids. The CDR3 protein is CASSHKARSDLNTEAFF. The CDR3 bases are TGTGCCAGCAGCCATAAAGCGCGTTCTGATCTGAACACTGAAGCTTTCTTT.

A word on this clone: Other DNA sequences of this sample code for an identical CDR3. The chain employs TRBV28 and TRBJ1-2; 7 bases agree with TRBD1. Trimming took 4 bases from V and 2 from J; bases not matched to a gene: 4. Germline V gives CDR1 MDHEN, CDR2 SYDVKM. The CDR3 is 14 residues long. The CDR3 bases are TGTGCCAGCAGTTCGGGACAGCCAAACTATGGCTACACCTTC. Translated, it gives CASSSGQPNYGYTF.

The table lists this clone with a count of one. This sequence joins TRBV24-1 and TRBJ2-7; no firm D call. Trimming cost V 6 bases and J 0 bases, with 8 bases left between them. This CDR3 is built from 13 residues. Germline V gene lookup returns CDR1 KGHDR and CDR2 SFDVKD. Here the CDR3 reads CATSSSVSYEQYF. For the CDR3, the DNA is TGTGCCACCAGTTCTTCGGTCTCCTACGAGCAGTACTTC.

There are a few counts of this clone. The V and J genes are TRBV18 and TRBJ1-1, with 9 bases matching TRBD1. Trimming took 9 bases from V and 4 from J; bases not matched to a gene: 6. CDR3 size: 13 residues. Germline CDR1 reads KGHSH; CDR2 reads LQKENI. CDR3 protein: CASIQGAFTEAFF. The CDR3 DNA reads as TGTGCCAGTATACAGGGGGCCTTCACTGAAGCTTTCTTT.

The rearrangement uses TRBV18 and TRBJ1-3; D remains unclear. This CDR3 is 15 amino acids long. Trimming shortened V by 0 bases and J by 3 bases, and 9 bases separated the two germline ends. The V gene's germline CDR1 is KGHSH and CDR2 LQKENI. CDR3 residues: CASSPPSGYGNTIYF. CDR3 DNA sequence: TGTGCCAGCTCACCACCTTCAGGATATGGAAACACCATATATTTT.

This chain connects TRBV7-2 to TRBJ2-7, with TRBD2 identical over 8 bases. The CDR3 totals 15 residues. CDR1 is SGHTA and CDR2 is FQGNSA in the germline V gene. V gave up 2 bases and J gave up 2 bases; unmatched junction bases: 5. The DNA for the CDR3 is TGTGCCAGCAGCTTAAAAAGCGGGGGACCCTACGAGCAGTACTTC. The encoded protein is CASSLKSGGPYEQYF.

The genes are TRBV5-6 and TRBJ2-7, with D possibly TRBD2 on 7 matching bases. The CDR3 length is 13 residues. CDR1 SGHDT and CDR2 YYEEEE come from the germline V gene. Between the trimmed V and J ends, which lost 4 bases and 5 bases, there was a span of 13 bases. This CDR3 reads CASSPVGGHEQYF. CDR3 DNA: TGTGCCAGCAGCCCGGTGGGGGGGCACGAGCAGTACTTC.

The V and J genes are TRBV4-2 and TRBJ2-1; TRBD1 aligns across 7 bases. The CDR3 runs to 17 residues. Germline CDR1 LGHNA, CDR2 YNFKEQ. V trimming: 2 bases; J trimming: 1 base; junction bases outside the gene matches: 8. CDR3 sequence: CASSQPRQGLSYNEQFF. The CDR3 DNA reads as TGTGCCAGCAGCCAACCCAGACAGGGCCTTTCCTACAATGAGCAGTTCTTC.

The chain combines TRBV18 with TRBJ1-2, with 8 bases fitting TRBD1. CDR3 size: 16 residues. V trimming: 4 bases; J trimming: 1 base; junction bases outside the gene matches: 8. Germline values: CDR1 KGHSH, CDR2 LQKENI. The CDR3 region is CASSLQQGVYNYGYTF. The CDR3 DNA is TGTGCCAGCTCACTCCAACAGGGGGTATATAACTATGGCTACACCTTC.

V is TRBV3-1 (or the pseudogene TRBV3-2) and J is TRBJ2-7; 9 positions agree with TRBD2. CDR1 is LGHDT and CDR2 is YNNKEL in the germline V gene (reference sequence). This CDR3 is 15 amino acids long. Trimming at V came to 4 bases and at J to 3 bases, leaving 7 bases not matched to a gene. CDR3 region: CASSLGLAGSYEQYF. For the CDR3, the DNA is TGTGCCAGCAGCCTTGGCCTAGCGGGGAGCTACGAGCAGTACTTC.

V usage is TRBV27 and J usage is TRBJ1-4; no clear D. CDR1 is MNHEY and CDR2 is SMNVEV in the germline V gene (reference sequence). Trimming stripped 0 bases from V and 2 bases from J, with 7 bases between. The CDR3 extends over 15 amino acids. The CDR3 nucleotides read TGTGCCAGCAGTTTATCTATGGAGACTAATGAAAAACTGTTTTTT. Translated: CASSLSMETNEKLFF.

The chain recombines TRBV6-5 with TRBJ2-7, with a weak D call TRBD2 (5 bases). This CDR3 comprises 11 residues. Germline V gives CDR1 MNHEY, CDR2 SVGAGI. V lost 2 bases and J lost 6, with 5 bases in between. CDR3 DNA: TGTGCCAGCAGTTACGCGGGCGAGCAGTACTTC. This codes for CASSYAGEQYF.

This chain uses TRBV28 with TRBJ2-2; D is possibly TRBD2 (7 bases). V was trimmed by 2 bases and J by 6 bases, leaving 13 bases between them. The germline V gene has CDR1 MDHEN and CDR2 SYDVKM. The CDR3 runs 15 residues. In DNA form, the CDR3 reads TGTGCCAGCAGTTTAGGGTCCGGGGGGCCCGGGGAGCTGTTTTTT. Translated: CASSLGSGGPGELFF.

V gene TRBV19 combines with J gene TRBJ1-2; 7 bases are shared with TRBD1. V lost 3 bases and J lost 2; bases outside the gene matches: 9. This CDR3 is built from 16 residues. Germline CDR1 and CDR2: LNHDA and SQIVND (reference sequence). The DNA of the CDR3 is TGTGCCAGTAGTATTGCGGGACAGCCCCTAAACTATGGCTACACCTTC. Amino acids: CASSIAGQPLNYGYTF.

The V gene is TRBV28, the J gene TRBJ2-7, with a weak D call TRBD1 (5 bases). The CDR3 is 15 residues long. Trimming shortened V by 2 bases and J by 6 bases, and 17 bases separated the two germline ends. Germline CDR1 is MDHEN and CDR2 is SYDVKM. CDR3 sequence: CASSLVAGPSTEQYF. The CDR3 DNA reads TGTGCCAGCAGTTTAGTGGCAGGGCCCTCAACCGAGCAGTACTTC.

The V call is TRBV19, the J call TRBJ1-1, with a weak D call TRBD1 (6 bases). V lost 3 bases, J lost 5 bases, and 10 bases lay in between. CDR3 size: 13 residues. Germline values: CDR1 LNHDA, CDR2 SQIVND (reference sequence). For the CDR3, the DNA is TGTGCCAGTAGTATTTGGGGGCTGACTGAAGCTTTCTTT. This sequence encodes CASSIWGLTEAFF.